This T cell receptor (beta chain) was identified in a study of blood T cell repertoires in COVID-19 (dated by TCRdb to 2018 to 2020). Turning to the overall study: Samples from collaborators originated in the United States, Italy and Spain and spanned both the acute and convalescent phases of COVID-19. The prospective study material was composed of cDNA or gDNA derived from T cells, B-cell-depleted T cells, or PBMCs. Deeply sampled blood TCRbeta repertoires from subjects exposed to, actively infected with, or recovered from COVID-19 were included in the dataset. The repertoires were released in a freely available public database meant as a resource for research on the immune response to SARS-CoV-2. The samples were drawn from two sources: the first 160 participants of the ongoing ImmuneRACE study, and over 1,000 subjects contributed by 6 global collaborators. Nearly every sample came with metadata listing a de-identified subject ID, COVID-19 status, age in years and sex. HLA class I and class II types, where available, came from metadata supplied by the sample provider rather than from assay-based typing.

V is pruned by 2 bases and J by 5 bases, leaving 6 bases of the junction without a gene match. The germline V gene (reference sequence) yields WNHNN for CDR1 and SYGVQD for CDR2. From the cysteine up to the phenylalanine, the CDR3 has a length of 15 residues. The CDR3 DNA has 45 bases and is translated from base 1. A remark on this clone: Its recognized antigen is unknown. No much larger clone exists at a distance of one base, and base qualities are not known.

The collaborating institutions used their own protocols to collect whole blood in K2EDTA tubes. For TCRbeta analysis, collaborators shipped samples in one of three forms: frozen whole blood, isolated PBMCs, or DNA extracted from either of those sample types. TCRbeta CDR3 regions were amplified from genomic DNA by means of the immunoSEQ Assay, a bias-controlled multiplex PCR. From the authors' description of their analysis: The number of nucleated cells in each sample was estimated from the amplification of reference gene primers within the assay. Sequence reads were collapsed and filtered to measure the absolute abundance of every unique TCRbeta CDR3 rearrangement. For each sample, productive Simpson clonality was calculated as the square root of Simpson's diversity index over productive rearrangements. Imported from immuneACCESS, the table was reduced by TCRdb to in-frame sequences with V and J called. These copies leave out some clones; in studies compared against another copy, an unresolved V gene accounts for under half, and the cause of the remainder is not known. V and J calls and clone size are copied from that table; D and trimming were computed from the DNA. The sample table records tens of thousands of clones; 86% of these occur just once. In total, the top ten clones hold around 5% of the sample.

General conclusions and limits of the study: How much clinical and demographic metadata was included differed by source and by participant, and the metadata was provided uncurated.

The chain couples TRBV10-1 to TRBJ2-3, and 8 bases in between align with TRBD1. This sequence was found in a man aged 45-60 years with active or convalescent COVID-19. The sequencing input was peripheral blood. In nucleotides, the sequence is TGCGCCAGCAGTGAGGGACAGGGCATAGGAGATACGCAGTATTTT. This gives the protein CASSEGQGIGDTQYF.